This T cell receptor beta chain was recorded in a study of control samples from healthy donors and cancer patients. TCRdb keeps only in-frame clones here, not all; method: immunoSEQ multiplex PCR. The sample has some 120,000 clones, 88% seen once. Germline lookup yields CDR1 MNHEY and CDR2 SVGAGI. This CDR3 is 14 amino acids long. V was clipped by 5 bases and J by 6 bases, with 14 bases between them. This sequence was found in a man between 50 and 59 years old in good health. This sequence joins TRBV6-5 and TRBJ2-1, with a weak D call TRBD2 (5 bases). Sample: blood. CDR3 in DNA: TGTGCCAGCAGTCCTCTAGCTCGGGGCAATGAGCAGTTCTTC. As protein: CASSPLARGNEQFF.